This T cell receptor (beta chain) stems from a study of OX40 agonist ivuxolimab in advanced cancers. Study as a whole: As their treatment, patients were administered ivuxolimab, an agonistic anti-OX40 (CD134) antibody. Subjects had a mean age of about 65 years, with a range of about 23 to 90; around 80% were male. General study findings and limits: In the 0.1 to 3.0 mg/kg range, CD4+ and CD8+ blood T cells had expanded clonally by week 6.

Clones were sequenced by immunoSEQ multiplex PCR, and TCRdb holds only the in-frame ones, with some missing. Here the sample spans fewer than 100,000 clones, about 88% being singletons. Turning to this clone: The antigen remains unidentified.

Germline CDR1 LGHNA, CDR2 YSLEER. The CDR3 loop spans 17 amino acids. V was pared by 4 bases and J by 3 bases, with 8 bases of the junction left unmatched. This specimen consisted of CD4+ or CD8+ T cells sorted from blood, obtained in a trial of the OX40 agonist ivuxolimab. The J gene is TRBJ2-3, the V gene TRBV4-3, with 12 positions matching TRBD2. The sequence was obtained from an adult with an advanced solid tumor such as melanoma, head and neck, liver or kidney cancer. The CDR3 DNA is TGCGCCAGCAGCCGCTCCTTGACTAGCGGGAGAACAGATACGCAGTATTTT. This translates into CASSRSLTSGRTDTQYF.